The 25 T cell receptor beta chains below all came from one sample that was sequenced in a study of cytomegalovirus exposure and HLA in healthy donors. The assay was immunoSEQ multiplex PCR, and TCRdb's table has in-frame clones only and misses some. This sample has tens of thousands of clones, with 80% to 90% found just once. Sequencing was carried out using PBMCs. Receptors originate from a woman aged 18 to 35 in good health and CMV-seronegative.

The CDR3 region is CASSLYGGSTDTQYF. The CDR3 DNA sequence: TGTGCCAGCAGCTTATACGGGGGAAGCACAGATACGCAGTATTTT. The chain joins TRBV11-3 to TRBJ2-3, with a possible D match to TRBD2 (6 bases). Trimming took 2 bases from V and 0 from J, leaving 9 bases between them. The CDR3 length is 15 residues. Germline V gene lookup returns CDR1 SGHNT and CDR2 YENEEA.

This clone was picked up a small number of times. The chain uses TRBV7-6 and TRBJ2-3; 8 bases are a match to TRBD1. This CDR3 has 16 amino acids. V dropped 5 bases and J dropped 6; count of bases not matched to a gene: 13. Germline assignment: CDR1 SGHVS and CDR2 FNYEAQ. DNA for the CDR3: TGTGCCAGCAGCCTGACAGGGGTCGGTGCATGGGATACGCAGTATTTT. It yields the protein CASSLTGVGAWDTQYF.

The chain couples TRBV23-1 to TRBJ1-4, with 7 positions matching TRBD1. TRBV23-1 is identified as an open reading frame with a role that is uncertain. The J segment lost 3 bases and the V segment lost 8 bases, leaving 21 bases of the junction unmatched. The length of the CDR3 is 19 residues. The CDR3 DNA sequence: TGCGCCAGCCGCCCCGTAGGCAGGGGGATCCGAACTGCTAATGAAAAACTGTTTTTT. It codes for CASRPVGRGIRTANEKLFF.

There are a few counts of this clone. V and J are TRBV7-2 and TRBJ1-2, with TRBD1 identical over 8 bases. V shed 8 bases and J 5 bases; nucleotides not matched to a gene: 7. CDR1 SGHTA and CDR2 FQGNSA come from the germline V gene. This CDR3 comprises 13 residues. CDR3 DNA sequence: TGTGCCAGCGCAGGGGGCGCGGGATATGGCTACACCTTC. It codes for CASAGGAGYGYTF.

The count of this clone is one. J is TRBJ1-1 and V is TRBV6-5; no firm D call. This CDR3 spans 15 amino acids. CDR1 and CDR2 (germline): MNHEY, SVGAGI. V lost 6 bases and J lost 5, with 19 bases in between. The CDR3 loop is CASSPETSRETEAFF. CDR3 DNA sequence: TGTGCCAGCAGCCCAGAGACATCGCGGGAAACTGAAGCTTTCTTT.

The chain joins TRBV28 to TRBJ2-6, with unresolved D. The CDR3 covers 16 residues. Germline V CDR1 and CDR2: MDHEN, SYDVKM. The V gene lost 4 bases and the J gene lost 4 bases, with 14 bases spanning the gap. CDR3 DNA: TGTGCCAGCAGTTGGAGTCCCGAGTCCGGGGCCAACGTCCTGACTTTC. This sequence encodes CASSWSPESGANVLTF.

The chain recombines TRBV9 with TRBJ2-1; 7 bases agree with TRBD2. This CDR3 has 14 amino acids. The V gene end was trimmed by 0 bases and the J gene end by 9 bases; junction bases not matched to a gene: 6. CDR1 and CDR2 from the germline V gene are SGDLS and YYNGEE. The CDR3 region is CASSVAGGSGEQFF. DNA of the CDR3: TGTGCCAGCAGCGTAGCGGGCGGGAGTGGTGAGCAGTTCTTC.

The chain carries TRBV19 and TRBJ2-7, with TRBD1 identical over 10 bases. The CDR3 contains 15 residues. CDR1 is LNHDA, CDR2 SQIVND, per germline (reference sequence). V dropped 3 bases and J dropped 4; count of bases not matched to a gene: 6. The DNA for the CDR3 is TGTGCCAGTAGTATCACCGGGACAGGGGAATACGAGCAGTACTTC. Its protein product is CASSITGTGEYEQYF.

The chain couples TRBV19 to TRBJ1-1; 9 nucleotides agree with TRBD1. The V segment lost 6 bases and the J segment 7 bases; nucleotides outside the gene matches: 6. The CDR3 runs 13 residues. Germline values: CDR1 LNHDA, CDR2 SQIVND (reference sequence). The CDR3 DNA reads TGTGCCAGTAGGTTACAGGGGGCGGATGAAGCTTTCTTT. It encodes CASRLQGADEAFF.

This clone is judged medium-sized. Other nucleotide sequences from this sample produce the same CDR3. This CDR3 is CASSLTGGYEQYF. The CDR3 DNA follows: TGTGCCAGTAGTCTGACAGGGGGCTACGAGCAGTACTTC. The V and J genes are TRBV19 and TRBJ2-7; TRBD1 aligns across 9 bases. Germline trimming cut 5 bases from V and 3 bases from J; bases unmatched to any gene: 2. Germline CDR1 LNHDA, CDR2 SQIVND (reference sequence). This CDR3 comprises 13 residues.

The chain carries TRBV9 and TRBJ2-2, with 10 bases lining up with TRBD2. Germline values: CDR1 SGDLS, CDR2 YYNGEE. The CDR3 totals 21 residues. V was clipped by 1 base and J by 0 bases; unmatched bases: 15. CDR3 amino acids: CASSVIPAGGPSHANTGELFF. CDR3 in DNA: TGTGCCAGCAGCGTAATCCCAGCGGGGGGGCCTAGCCACGCGAACACCGGGGAGCTGTTTTTT. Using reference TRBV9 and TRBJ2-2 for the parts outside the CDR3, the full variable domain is DSGVTQTPKHLITATGQRVTLRCSPRSGDLSVYWYQQSLDQGLQFLIQYYNGEERAKGNILERFSAQQFPDLHSELNLSSLELGDSALYFCASSVIPAGGPSHANTGELFFGEGSRLTVL.

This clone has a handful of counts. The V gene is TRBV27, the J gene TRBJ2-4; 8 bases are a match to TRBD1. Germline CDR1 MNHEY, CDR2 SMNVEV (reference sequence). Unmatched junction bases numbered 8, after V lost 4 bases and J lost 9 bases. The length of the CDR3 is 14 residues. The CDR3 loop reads CASSSDRGFRIQYF. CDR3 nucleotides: TGTGCCAGCAGTTCCGACAGGGGTTTTCGCATTCAGTACTTC.

CDR3 in DNA: TGTGCCAGCAGCCCCCTTGTAGGAGGAGAGACCCAGTACTTC. This translates into CASSPLVGGETQYF. The chain recombines TRBV27 with TRBJ2-5, with D possibly TRBD2 on 5 matching bases. The V gene's germline CDR1 is MNHEY and CDR2 SMNVEV (reference sequence). V was cut by 6 bases and J by 4 bases, with 15 bases left in between. This CDR3 comprises 14 residues.

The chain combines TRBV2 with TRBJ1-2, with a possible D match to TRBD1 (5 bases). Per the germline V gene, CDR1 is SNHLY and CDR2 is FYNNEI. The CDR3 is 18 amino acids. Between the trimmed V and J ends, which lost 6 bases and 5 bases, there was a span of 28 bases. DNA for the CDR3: TGTGCCAGCAGGGAATTCCGGGACTCTAATCCCTTTTTGTATGGCTACACCTTC. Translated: CASREFRDSNPFLYGYTF.

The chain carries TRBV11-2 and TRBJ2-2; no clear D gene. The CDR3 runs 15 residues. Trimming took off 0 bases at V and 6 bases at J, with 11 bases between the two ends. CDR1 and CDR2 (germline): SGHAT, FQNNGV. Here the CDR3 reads CASSLDFRSAGELFF. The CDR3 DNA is TGTGCCAGCAGCTTAGATTTCCGTTCGGCCGGGGAGCTGTTTTTT.

CDR3 sequence reads: CASSLWAGAYNEQFF. The CDR3 coding sequence is TGCGCCAGCAGCTTGTGGGCAGGGGCCTACAATGAGCAGTTCTTC. This sequence joins TRBV5-1 and TRBJ2-1, with a weak D call TRBD1 (6 bases). The V end lost 1 base, the J end lost 2 bases, and 10 bases lay between the germline ends. The CDR3 contains 15 residues. In germline, CDR1 is SGHRS, CDR2 YFSETQ.

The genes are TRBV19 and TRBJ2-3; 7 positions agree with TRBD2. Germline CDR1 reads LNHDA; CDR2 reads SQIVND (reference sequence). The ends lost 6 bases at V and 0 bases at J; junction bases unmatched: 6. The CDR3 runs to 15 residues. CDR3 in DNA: TGTGCCAGTAGACGGGAGGCCGCTAGCACAGATACGCAGTATTTT. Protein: CASRREAASTDTQYF.

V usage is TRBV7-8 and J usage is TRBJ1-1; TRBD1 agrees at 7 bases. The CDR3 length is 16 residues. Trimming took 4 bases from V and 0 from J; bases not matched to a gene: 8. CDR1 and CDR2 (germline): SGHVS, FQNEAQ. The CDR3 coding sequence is TGTGCCAGCAGCTCAATGACAGGGTTAATGAACACTGAAGCTTTCTTT. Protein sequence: CASSSMTGLMNTEAFF.

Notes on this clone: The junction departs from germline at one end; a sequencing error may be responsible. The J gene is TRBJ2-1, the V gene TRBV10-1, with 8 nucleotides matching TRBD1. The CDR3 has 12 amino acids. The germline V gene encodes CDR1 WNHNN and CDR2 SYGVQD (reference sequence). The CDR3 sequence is CASSSSTTGGIF. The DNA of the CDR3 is TGCGCCAGCAGTAGTTCTACAACAGGGGGGATCTTC.

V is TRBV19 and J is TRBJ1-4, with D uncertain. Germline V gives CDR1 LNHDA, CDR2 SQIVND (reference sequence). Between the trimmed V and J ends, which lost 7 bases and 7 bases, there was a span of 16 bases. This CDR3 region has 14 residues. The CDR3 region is CASTHGKVGEKLFF. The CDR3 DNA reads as TGTGCCAGTACCCACGGGAAGGTTGGTGAAAAACTGTTTTTT.

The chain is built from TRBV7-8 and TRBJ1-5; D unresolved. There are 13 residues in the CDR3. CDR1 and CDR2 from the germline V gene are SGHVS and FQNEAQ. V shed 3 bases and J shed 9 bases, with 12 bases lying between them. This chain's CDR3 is CASSLVVEGPQHF. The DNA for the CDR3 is TGTGCCAGCAGCTTGGTGGTGGAGGGGCCCCAGCATTTT. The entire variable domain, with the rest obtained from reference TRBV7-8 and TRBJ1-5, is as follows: GAGVSQSPRYKVAKRGQDVALRCDPISGHVSLFWYQQALGQGPEFLTYFQNEAQLDKSGLPSDRFFAERPEGSVSTLKIQRTQQEDSAVYLCASSLVVEGPQHFGDGTRLSIL.

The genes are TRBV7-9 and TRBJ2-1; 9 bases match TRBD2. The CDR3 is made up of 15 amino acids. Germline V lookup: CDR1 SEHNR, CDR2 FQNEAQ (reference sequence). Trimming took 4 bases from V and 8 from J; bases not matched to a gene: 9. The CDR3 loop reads CASSSTGTSFDEQFF. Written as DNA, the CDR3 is TGTGCCAGCAGCTCGACCGGGACTAGCTTCGATGAGCAGTTCTTC. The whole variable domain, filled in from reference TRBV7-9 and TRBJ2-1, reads DTGVSQNPRHKITKRGQNVTFRCDPISEHNRLYWYRQTLGQGPEFLTYFQNEAQLEKSRLLSDRFSAERPKGSFSTLEIQRTEQGDSAMYLCASSSTGTSFDEQFFGPGTRLTVL.

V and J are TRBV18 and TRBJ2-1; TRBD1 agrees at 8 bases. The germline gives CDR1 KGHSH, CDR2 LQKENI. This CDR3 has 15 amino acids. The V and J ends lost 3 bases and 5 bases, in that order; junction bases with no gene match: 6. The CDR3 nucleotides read TGTGCCAGCTCACCCATCCAGGGGGCGAACAATGAGCAGTTCTTC. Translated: CASSPIQGANNEQFF.

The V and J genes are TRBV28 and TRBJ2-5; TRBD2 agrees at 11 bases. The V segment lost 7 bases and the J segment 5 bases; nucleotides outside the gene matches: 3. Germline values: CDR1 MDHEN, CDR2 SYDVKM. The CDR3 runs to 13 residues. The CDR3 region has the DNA TGTGCCAGCATGTGGACTAGCGGGGAGACCCAGTACTTC. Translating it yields CASMWTSGETQYF.

The CDR3 DNA is TGTGCCAGCAGCGTAGTAGCGGGGGGACTCACAGATACGCAGTATTTT. Amino acid sequence: CASSVVAGGLTDTQYF. V gene TRBV9 combines with J gene TRBJ2-3; the match to TRBD2 covers 10 bases. This CDR3 comprises 16 residues. V trimming: 0 bases; J trimming: 2 bases; junction bases outside the gene matches: 3. Germline assignment: CDR1 SGDLS and CDR2 YYNGEE.